The next 22 T cell receptor beta chains were all read from a single sample in a study of shared clonotypes between healthy human individuals. This table comes from immunoSEQ multiplex PCR, and its TCRdb copy is limited to in-frame clones, with some not included. This table holds about 330,000 clones, 80% to 90% found once. Sequencing was performed on memory CD8+ T cells sorted from blood. The subset: CD45RO+ cells pooled with CCR7-negative TemRA cells. The source of these receptors is a man aged 18 to 30 in good health.

The V gene is TRBV4-3, the J gene TRBJ1-4; 10 bases match TRBD1. The CDR3 has 15 amino acids. CDR1 and CDR2 (germline): LGHNA, YSLEER. Trimming removed 4 bases from V and 13 bases from J; junction bases left unmatched: 12. CDR3 sequence (DNA): TGCGCCAGCAGCCCCGGGACAGGGGCCCTGAAAGGACTGTTTTTT. Residues: CASSPGTGALKGLFF.

CDR3 sequence (DNA): TGCGCCAGCAGCCCCTTCGGGACAGGGAGCAATCAGCCCCAGCATTTT. This sequence encodes CASSPFGTGSNQPQHF. The chain couples TRBV4-1 to TRBJ1-5; TRBD1 agrees at 9 bases. Germline values: CDR1 MGHRA, CDR2 YSYEKL. The J segment lost 1 base and the V segment lost 4 bases, leaving 5 bases of the junction unmatched. This CDR3 region has 16 residues.

This rearrangement joins TRBV5-6 to TRBJ2-3, with D perhaps matching TRBD2 (5 bases). This CDR3 has 14 residues. Between the trimmed V and J ends, which lost 6 bases and 6 bases, there was a span of 17 bases. From germline, CDR1 is SGHDT and CDR2 YYEEEE. The CDR3 coding sequence is TGTGCCAGCACCCCTCGGATACTAGATGATACGCAGTATTTT. It encodes CASTPRILDDTQYF. The variable domain in full, completed from reference TRBV5-6 and TRBJ2-3, reads DAGVTQSPTHLIKTRGQQVTLRCSPKSGHDTVSWYQQALGQGPQFIFQYYEEEERQRGNFPDRFSGHQFPNYSSELNVNALLLGDSALYLCASTPRILDDTQYFGPGTRLTVL.

The V call is TRBV28, the J call TRBJ1-6; D is unclear. V dropped 5 bases and J dropped 7 bases, with 18 bases sitting between them. Looked up from germline, CDR1 is MDHEN and CDR2 is SYDVKM. The CDR3 has 16 amino acids. The CDR3 sequence: CASSTPSGGRNSPLHF. As DNA, the CDR3 is TGTGCCAGCAGTACCCCCTCGGGCGGAAGGAATTCACCCCTCCACTTT.

This rearrangement joins TRBV5-1 to TRBJ2-7; TRBD1 matches 10 bases. This CDR3 contains 18 residues. Germline-derived CDR1 and CDR2 are SGHRS and YFSETQ. The ends lost 4 bases at V and 3 bases at J; junction bases unmatched: 16. CDR3 coding DNA: TGCGCCAGCAGCACGGGACAGGGGAATAGAAGGGGGAACTACGAGCAGTACTTC. Its translation is CASSTGQGNRRGNYEQYF. Full variable domain (remainder filled in from reference TRBV5-1 and TRBJ2-7): KAGVTQTPRYLIKTRGQQVTLSCSPISGHRSVSWYQQTPGQGLQFLFEYFSETQRNKGNFPGRFSGRQFSNSRSEMNVSTLELGDSALYLCASSTGQGNRRGNYEQYFGPGTRLTVT.

The chain recombines TRBV29-1 with TRBJ1-5; D might be TRBD1 (5 bases). The germline V gene encodes CDR1 SQVTM and CDR2 ANQGSEA. Trimming pared 4 bases from V and 0 bases from J, leaving 25 bases between. CDR3 length: 19 amino acids. CDR3 protein: CSVVLTGAQLIHSNQPQHF. As DNA, the CDR3 is TGCAGCGTTGTACTGACCGGGGCCCAACTTATACATAGCAATCAGCCCCAGCATTTT.

The gene calls are TRBV9 and TRBJ2-7; 8 bases align to TRBD2. This CDR3 is built from 13 residues. The J segment lost 2 bases and the V segment lost 4 bases, leaving 2 bases of the junction unmatched. The germline V gene encodes CDR1 SGDLS and CDR2 YYNGEE. The CDR3 loop reads CASSPGGAYEQYF. The DNA of the CDR3 is TGTGCCAGCAGCCCCGGGGGGGCCTACGAGCAGTACTTC.

This chain joins TRBV4-1 and TRBJ2-3; D uncertain. V was pared by 1 base and J by 10 bases, with 12 bases between. CDR3 length: 13 residues. CDR1 and CDR2 from the germline V gene are MGHRA and YSYEKL. The DNA for the CDR3 is TGCGCCAGCAGCCAAGGCATCTCTTTGGCGCAGTATTTT. Translating it yields CASSQGISLAQYF.

The CDR3 nucleotides read TGTGCCAGCAGCACCCCTCTAGGAGCGAACACCGGGGAGCTGTTTTTT. Protein sequence: CASSTPLGANTGELFF. The chain carries TRBV9 and TRBJ2-2; D gene uncertain. Germline V gives CDR1 SGDLS, CDR2 YYNGEE. Trimming shortened V by 4 bases and J by 0 bases, and 13 bases separated the two germline ends. This CDR3 has 16 residues.

This chain joins TRBV21-1 and TRBJ1-1; no check of the table's D call, TRBD1, against the DNA was made. TRBV21-1 is an annotated pseudogene. The CDR3 is made up of 15 amino acids. The CDR3 loop reads CASSKARSGDTEAFF. The DNA of the CDR3 is TGTGCCAGCAGCAAAGCCCGATCAGGGGACACTGAAGCTTTCTTT.

The chain uses TRBV28 and TRBJ1-1; 7 bases map to TRBD1. Unmatched junction bases numbered 2, after V lost 3 bases and J lost 4 bases. CDR1 is MDHEN and CDR2 is SYDVKM in the germline V gene. The CDR3 is 13 residues long. This chain's CDR3 is CASSLTGRTEAFF. CDR3 nucleotide sequence: TGTGCCAGCAGTTTGACAGGGCGCACTGAAGCTTTCTTT.

J is TRBJ2-1 and V is TRBV4-1; TRBD2 aligns across 14 bases. Germline V gene sequence: CDR1 MGHRA, CDR2 YSYEKL. The CDR3 is made up of 18 amino acids. The junction had 10 bases not matched to a gene; V was cut back by 1 base and J by 8 bases. The CDR3 loop is CASSQGLAGGLSVYEQFF. In nucleotides, the CDR3 is TGCGCCAGCAGCCAAGGACTAGCGGGAGGGCTTAGTGTCTATGAGCAGTTCTTC.

V and J are TRBV11-2 and TRBJ1-4, with D perhaps TRBD1 (5 bases). Per the germline V gene, CDR1 is SGHAT and CDR2 is FQNNGV. The CDR3 loop spans 16 amino acids. V lost 5 bases and J lost 6, with 19 bases in between. For the CDR3, the DNA is TGTGCCAGCAGCCCCCTTTTAGGGGCTATAGATGAAAAACTGTTTTTT. As protein: CASSPLLGAIDEKLFF.

The chain couples TRBV7-9 to TRBJ2-7, with 7 positions matching TRBD1. Germline values: CDR1 SEHNR, CDR2 FQNEAQ (reference sequence). Germline trimming cut 4 bases from V and 1 base from J; bases unmatched to any gene: 4. This CDR3 has 14 amino acids. CDR3 nucleotide sequence: TGTGCCAGCAGCTCGACAGGGTTATCCTACGAGCAGTACTTC. It translates to CASSSTGLSYEQYF.

This clone was seen a handful of times. This sequence joins TRBV7-9 and TRBJ1-2, with TRBD1 as a possible D gene (6 bases). V dropped 2 bases and J dropped 8 bases, with 15 bases sitting between them. CDR1 and CDR2 from the germline V gene are SEHNR and FQNEAQ (reference sequence). The CDR3 has 14 amino acids. The CDR3 sequence is CASSLNKGGEGYTF. The CDR3, as DNA: TGTGCCAGCAGCTTAAATAAGGGGGGCGAAGGCTACACCTTC.

This chain uses TRBV9 with TRBJ2-7; 7 bases agree with TRBD1. The CDR3 spans 16 residues. The germline CDR1 and CDR2 sequences are SGDLS and YYNGEE. V was clipped by 1 base and J by 3 bases; unmatched bases: 10. The CDR3 DNA reads TGTGCCAGCAGCGTAAACCCCGAGACAGGGAACTACGAGCAGTACTTC. This gives the protein CASSVNPETGNYEQYF.

The chain is built from TRBV6-6 and TRBJ2-1, with TRBD2 matching 8 bases. The CDR3 extends over 12 amino acids. Germline loops: CDR1 MNHNY, CDR2 SVGAGI (reference sequence). With 7 bases clipped from V and 8 bases from J, the junction kept 4 bases outside the gene matches. As DNA, the CDR3 is TGTGCCAGCACCGATAGCGGGGATGAGCAGTTCTTC. Amino acid sequence: CASTDSGDEQFF.

This clone was picked up one time. The rearrangement links TRBV7-3 to TRBJ2-3; possibly TRBD1 for D (6 bases). The CDR3 contains 15 residues. CDR1 SGHTA and CDR2 FQGTGA come from the germline V gene. With 2 bases removed from V and 0 bases from J, the gap between germline ends came to 9 bases. The CDR3 DNA follows: TGTGCCAGCAGCTTAGTCGGGACAAGCACAGATACGCAGTATTTT. It yields the protein CASSLVGTSTDTQYF.

This clone was seen only a few times. The chain has TRBV18 and TRBJ2-2; 7 bases line up with TRBD1. Germline loops: CDR1 KGHSH, CDR2 LQKENI. The V gene end was trimmed by 1 base and the J gene end by 7 bases; junction bases not matched to a gene: 6. This CDR3 has 15 residues. The chain's CDR3 is CASSPRDSPSGELFF. CDR3 bases: TGTGCCAGCTCACCACGGGACAGCCCTAGCGGGGAGCTGTTTTTT. The whole variable domain, filled in from reference TRBV18 and TRBJ2-2, reads NAGVMQNPRHLVRRRGQEARLRCSPMKGHSHVYWYRQLPEEGLKFMVYLQKENIIDESGMPKERFSAEFPKEGPSILRIQQVVRGDSAAYFCASSPRDSPSGELFFGEGSRLTVL.

V is TRBV30 and J is TRBJ2-7; D tentatively fits TRBD1 or TRBD2 (5 bases each). The CDR3 spans 13 residues. V was shortened by 0 bases and J by 6 bases, with 12 bases between the two germline ends. Germline assignment: CDR1 GTSNPN and CDR2 SVGIG (reference sequence). The CDR3 DNA sequence: TGTGCCTGGAGTGTTAATGGGGGATCCGAGCAGTACTTC. Protein: CAWSVNGGSEQYF.

This chain links TRBV27 with TRBJ2-7; the D gene is possibly TRBD2 (6 bases). V lost 3 bases, J lost 2 bases, and 11 bases lay in between. Germline CDR1 reads MNHEY; CDR2 reads SMNVEV (reference sequence). The CDR3 has 14 residues. In DNA, the CDR3 is TGTGCCAGCAGTTTCGGGGGACCCACCTACGAGCAGTACTTC. Residues: CASSFGGPTYEQYF.

CDR3 in DNA: TGTGCCAGCAGCTACCGGGAGACCTACGAGCAGTACTTC. Protein: CASSYRETYEQYF. This chain uses TRBV5-5 with TRBJ2-7, with D maybe TRBD2 (6 bases). From germline, CDR1 is SGHKS and CDR2 YYEKEE (reference sequence). CDR3 length equals 13 residues. Trimming took 3 bases from V and 2 from J, leaving 9 bases between them.